This T cell receptor (beta chain) originates from a study of blood T cell repertoires in COVID-19. Study overall: PBMCs, B-cell-depleted T cells, or T cells were the source of the cDNA or gDNA that made up the material.

This CDR3 has 16 residues. V shed 5 bases and J 3 bases; nucleotides not matched to a gene: 12. CDR1 is MDHEN and CDR2 is SYDVKM in the germline V gene. TCRdb's table, derived via immunoSEQ multiplex PCR, lists solely in-frame clones and lacks some. The data show 200,000 to 250,000 clones, approximately 86% seen once. The genes are TRBV28 and TRBJ1-2; 7 bases fit TRBD1. The sequenced material came from peripheral blood. The sequence was obtained from a woman aged 25 to 39 who had recovered from COVID-19. Here the CDR3 reads CASSPSGDRIYYGYTF. CDR3 coding DNA: TGTGCCAGCAGTCCATCCGGGGACAGAATATACTATGGCTACACCTTC.